Below are 20 T cell receptor beta chains sequenced from a single sample in a study of T cell responses to AZD1222 COVID-19 vaccine. TCRdb's copy holds only in-frame clones and misses some; the assay was immunoSEQ multiplex PCR. The sample has 150,000 or so clones, more than 75% seen once; the top ten hold over 8%. This specimen consisted of peripheral blood, obtained 28 days after the second AZD1222 dose. Every receptor here comes from an adult who received the AZD1222 COVID-19 vaccine.

The chain links TRBV27 to TRBJ1-5; tentatively, D is TRBD1 (6 bases). Germline lookup yields CDR1 MNHEY and CDR2 SMNVEV (reference sequence). The CDR3 covers 14 residues. Trimming took off 6 bases at V and 0 bases at J, with 9 bases between the two ends. In DNA form, the CDR3 reads TGTGCCAGCAGGACAGGAGCTAGCAATCAGCCCCAGCATTTT. This gives the protein CASRTGASNQPQHF.

V is TRBV6-1 and J is TRBJ2-7; D is perhaps TRBD1 (5 bases). V was shortened by 2 bases and J by 0 bases, with 11 bases between the two germline ends. The CDR3 runs 15 residues. Germline values: CDR1 MNHNS, CDR2 SASEGT. The CDR3 nucleotides read TGTGCCAGCAGTGAATTAAGGGGAAGCTCCTACGAGCAGTACTTC. This gives the protein CASSELRGSSYEQYF.

The chain links TRBV6-6 to TRBJ2-2; 7 bases line up with TRBD1. This CDR3 contains 17 residues. The germline V gene has CDR1 MNHNY and CDR2 SVGAGI (reference sequence). V dropped 5 bases and J dropped 0; count of bases not matched to a gene: 9. CDR3 residues: CASSPRLTGANTGELFF. The CDR3 region has the DNA TGTGCCAGCAGTCCCCGACTCACAGGGGCGAACACCGGGGAGCTGTTTTTT.

The chain couples TRBV7-2 to TRBJ2-2; TRBD2 is a possible D gene (5 bases). The CDR3 loop spans 15 amino acids. V was shortened by 5 bases and J by 4 bases, with 14 bases between the two germline ends. Germline CDR1 reads SGHTA; CDR2 reads FQGNSA. The CDR3 here is CASSLSGAATGELFF. CDR3 sequence (DNA): TGTGCCAGCAGCCTCAGCGGTGCGGCCACCGGGGAGCTGTTTTTT.

V is TRBV10-3 and J is TRBJ2-3; 9 bases fit TRBD2. This CDR3 comprises 16 residues. From germline, CDR1 is ENHRY and CDR2 SYGVKD. Trimming at V came to 5 bases and at J to 0 bases, leaving 6 bases not matched to a gene. DNA of the CDR3: TGTGCCATCAGTAGAGGTCTAGCGGGAAGCACAGATACGCAGTATTTT. Its translation: CAISRGLAGSTDTQYF.

The table lists this clone with a count of one. The chain couples TRBV5-1 to TRBJ1-4, with unresolved D. Germline V gene data show CDR1 as SGHRS and CDR2 as YFSETQ. V dropped 3 bases and J dropped 5 bases, with 14 bases sitting between them. The CDR3 length is 15 residues. CDR3 amino acids: CASSSGPNSNEKLFF. The CDR3, as DNA: TGCGCCAGCAGCTCCGGACCGAACTCAAATGAAAAACTGTTTTTT.

This clone showed up just once. This chain links TRBV5-4 with TRBJ1-6, with D maybe TRBD1 (5 bases). The germline V and J ends were trimmed by 0 bases and 10 bases, with 11 bases remaining between them. Germline values: CDR1 SGHNT, CDR2 YYREEE (reference sequence). The CDR3 totals 14 residues. CDR3 in amino acids: CASSLARGGSPLHF. As DNA, the CDR3 is TGTGCCAGCAGCTTGGCGAGGGGCGGCTCACCCCTCCACTTT.

Comments on this clone: A junction boundary mismatches the germline segment, possibly from a read error. This chain joins TRBV7-2 and TRBJ2-5, with TRBD1 as a possible D gene (5 bases). The CDR3 has 14 residues. CDR1 SGHTA and CDR2 FQGNSA come from the germline V gene. The chain's CDR3 is CASTSMGRQGTQYF. In nucleotides, the CDR3 is TGTGCCAGCACCTCCATGGGGCGGCAAGGGACCCAGTACTTC. The full variable domain, rest sourced from reference TRBV7-2 and TRBJ2-5, is GAGVSQSPSNKVTEKGKDVELRCDPISGHTALYWYRQSLGQGLEFLIYFQGNSAPDKSGLPSDRFSAERTGGSVSTLTIQRTQQEDSAVYLCASTSMGRQGTQYFGPGTRLLVL.

The rearrangement uses TRBV7-6 and TRBJ2-5; D gene ambiguous. Germline V gives CDR1 SGHVS, CDR2 FNYEAQ. This CDR3 has 13 amino acids. V was shortened by 0 bases and J by 4 bases, with 6 bases between the two germline ends. CDR3 nucleotide sequence: TGTGCCAGCAGCTTAGCGGAAGGAGAGACCCAGTACTTC. This sequence encodes CASSLAEGETQYF.

The CDR3 DNA is TGTGCCAGCACAAGGGGACTCAATCTTTACAATGAGCAGTTCTTC. It specifies CASTRGLNLYNEQFF. This rearrangement joins TRBV28 to TRBJ2-1; possible D gene TRBD2, 6 bases. This CDR3 has 15 amino acids. The V end lost 7 bases, the J end lost 4 bases, and 17 bases lay between the germline ends. The germline V gene has CDR1 MDHEN and CDR2 SYDVKM.

The chain links TRBV4-1 to TRBJ1-2, with a possible D match to TRBD1 (6 bases). V was cut by 0 bases and J by 7 bases, with 21 bases left in between. The CDR3 loop spans 17 amino acids. In germline, CDR1 is MGHRA, CDR2 YSYEKL. The CDR3 is CASSQDAGGRGLGGYTF. The CDR3 DNA is TGCGCCAGCAGCCAAGATGCGGGGGGCCGGGGTTTAGGTGGCTACACCTTC.

The chain joins TRBV7-9 to TRBJ1-3; perhaps TRBD1 as D (5 bases). Between the trimmed V and J ends, which lost 5 bases and 4 bases, there was a span of 12 bases. Germline V gene sequence: CDR1 SEHNR, CDR2 FQNEAQ (reference sequence). This CDR3 has 14 amino acids. The CDR3 protein is CASSLLGVGNTIYF. In DNA form, the CDR3 reads TGTGCCAGCAGCCTTTTGGGGGTCGGAAACACCATATATTTT.

The chain is built from TRBV9 and TRBJ2-2; D unresolved. V was pared by 6 bases and J by 9 bases, with 6 bases between. Germline V gene data show CDR1 as SGDLS and CDR2 as YYNGEE. The length of the CDR3 is 10 residues. CDR3 bases: TGTGCCAGCATGGTGAGGGAGCTGTTTTTT. It yields the protein CASMVRELFF.

The chain employs TRBV6-5 and TRBJ2-7; 9 nucleotides align to TRBD1. J was trimmed by 6 bases and V by 7 bases; bases with no gene match: 4. Germline CDR1 and CDR2: MNHEY and SVGAGI. This CDR3 spans 12 amino acids. CDR3 sequence (DNA): TGTGCCAGCACCAAGGACAGGGGCGAGCAGTACTTC. The encoded protein is CASTKDRGEQYF.

The chain employs TRBV20-1 and TRBJ2-7, with 7 bases that match TRBD2. The germline V gene encodes CDR1 DFQATT and CDR2 SNEGSKA (reference sequence). The CDR3 is 11 residues long. The chain's CDR3 is CTAGATYEQYF. The CDR3 bases are TGCACGGCGGGAGCGACCTACGAGCAGTACTTC.

There are a few counts of this clone. The V call is TRBV6-6, the J call TRBJ2-1; 10 positions match TRBD1. Trimming took 5 bases from V and 6 from J; bases not matched to a gene: 13. The germline CDR1 and CDR2 sequences are MNHNY and SVGAGI (reference sequence). The CDR3 consists of 17 residues. CDR3 region: CASSRGQGEGVRNEQFF. CDR3 in DNA: TGTGCCAGCAGTCGCGGACAGGGGGAAGGGGTACGCAATGAGCAGTTCTTC.

This clone was seen only once. Other DNA sequences in this specimen translate into the identical CDR3. The chain links TRBV7-3 to TRBJ2-1; perhaps TRBD2 as D (5 bases). The germline CDR1 and CDR2 sequences are SGHTA and FQGTGA. The CDR3 sequence is 13 residues long. V lost 4 bases to trimming and J lost 4 bases, with 8 bases between them. The DNA of the CDR3 is TGTGCCAGCAGCTCAGGACTGTACAATGAGCAGTTCTTC. This translates into CASSSGLYNEQFF. The entire variable domain, with the rest obtained from reference TRBV7-3 and TRBJ2-1, is as follows: GAGVSQTPSNKVTEKGKYVELRCDPISGHTALYWYRQSLGQGPEFLIYFQGTGAADDSGLPNDRFFAVRPEGSVSTLKIQRTERGDSAVYLCASSSGLYNEQFFGPGTRLTVL.

The rearrangement links TRBV7-9 to TRBJ1-1, with TRBD1 identical over 8 bases. Losses at the gene ends were 0 bases for V and 1 base for J; bases not matched to a gene: 1. The CDR3 sequence is 15 residues long. Germline V CDR1 and CDR2: SEHNR, FQNEAQ (reference sequence). Here the CDR3 reads CASSLAGTGNTEAFF. DNA for the CDR3: TGTGCCAGCAGCTTAGCGGGGACAGGGAACACTGAAGCTTTCTTT. Full variable domain (rest looked up from reference TRBV7-9 and TRBJ1-1): DTGVSQNPRHKITKRGQNVTFRCDPISEHNRLYWYRQTLGQGPEFLTYFQNEAQLEKSRLLSDRFSAERPKGSFSTLEIQRTEQGDSAMYLCASSLAGTGNTEAFFGQGTRLTVV.

The chain recombines TRBV29-1 with TRBJ1-1, with TRBD1 identical over 8 bases. CDR3 length equals 12 residues. V was clipped by 6 bases and J by 4 bases; unmatched bases: 4. Per the germline V gene, CDR1 is SQVTM and CDR2 is ANQGSEA. The chain's CDR3 is CSVRGTGTEAFF. The DNA of the CDR3 is TGCAGCGTCAGAGGGACAGGCACTGAAGCTTTCTTT.

The V and J genes are TRBV6-2 or TRBV6-3 and TRBJ1-6, with TRBD1 identical over 8 bases. V gave up 6 bases and J gave up 5 bases; unmatched junction bases: 9. The CDR3 has 16 amino acids. In germline, CDR1 is MNHEY, CDR2 SVGEGT. The CDR3 nucleotides are TGTGCCAGCAGCTCCGACAGGGGTGGCAATAATTCACCCCTCCACTTT. This codes for CASSSDRGGNNSPLHF.